This passage covers 21 T cell receptor beta chains from one sample sequenced in a study of cytomegalovirus exposure and HLA in healthy donors. 13 Jbeta primers and 60 Vbeta primers were used for the PCR. Method: immunoSEQ multiplex PCR; TCRdb's copy keeps in-frame clones and lacks some. The sample carries approximately 290,000 clones, approximately 80% recorded once. The sequencing input was PBMCs. The receptors here all came from a girl aged 2-10 years in good health and CMV-seronegative.

This chain joins TRBV23-1 and TRBJ2-1, with 9 bases matching TRBD1. TRBV23-1 is marked as an open reading frame, function uncertain. Trimming took 3 bases from V and 5 from J; bases not matched to a gene: 8. The CDR3 is 16 residues long. The CDR3 DNA reads TGCGCCAGCAGTCATGACGGGACAGGGTGGGACAATGAGCAGTTCTTC. Amino acids: CASSHDGTGWDNEQFF.

The chain recombines TRBV6-1 with TRBJ1-2; the match to TRBD1 covers 8 bases. Trimming removed 6 bases from V and 3 bases from J; junction bases left unmatched: 3. Germline V gene lookup returns CDR1 MNHNS and CDR2 SASEGT. CDR3 length: 13 residues. CDR3 in DNA: TGTGCCAGCAGGGACAGGGACGACTATGGCTACACCTTC. Translating it yields CASRDRDDYGYTF.

J is TRBJ2-1 and V is TRBV30; 12 positions agree with TRBD2. V trimming: 0 bases; J trimming: 0 bases; junction bases outside the gene matches: 6. Germline V lookup: CDR1 GTSNPN, CDR2 SVGIG (reference sequence). The CDR3 covers 18 residues. The DNA for the CDR3 is TGTGCCTGGAGTGTAGGACTAGCGGGACCCAACTCCTACAATGAGCAGTTCTTC. It codes for CAWSVGLAGPNSYNEQFF.

The chain is built from TRBV30 and TRBJ1-6; D ambiguous. The CDR3 is 17 amino acids. The germline V gene has CDR1 GTSNPN and CDR2 SVGIG (reference sequence). V shed 1 base and J shed 9 bases, with 22 bases lying between them. The CDR3 is CAWSATRLPGGLSPLHF. In nucleotides, the CDR3 is TGTGCCTGGAGTGCAACCCGCCTCCCGGGAGGCCTTTCACCCCTCCACTTT. The full variable domain, rest sourced from reference TRBV30 and TRBJ1-6, is SQTIHQWPATLVQPVGSPLSLECTVEGTSNPNLYWYRQAAGRGLQLLFYSVGIGQISSEVPQNLSASRPQDRQFILSSKKLLLSDSGFYLCAWSATRLPGGLSPLHFGNGTRLTVT.

This clone was picked up a small number of times. For the CDR3, the DNA is TGTGCCAGCAGCTCCAGGACAGGGTTAGAGAACACTGAAGCTTTCTTT. Translated: CASSSRTGLENTEAFF. This rearrangement joins TRBV7-9 to TRBJ1-1; 8 bases agree with TRBD1. CDR1 is SEHNR, CDR2 FQNEAQ, per germline (reference sequence). Trimming took 4 bases from V and 1 from J; bases not matched to a gene: 8. The CDR3 is 16 residues long. Filled out from reference TRBV7-9 and TRBJ1-1, the complete variable domain reads DTGVSQNPRHKITKRGQNVTFRCDPISEHNRLYWYRQTLGQGPEFLTYFQNEAQLEKSRLLSDRFSAERPKGSFSTLEIQRTEQGDSAMYLCASSSRTGLENTEAFFGQGTRLTVV.

The V gene is TRBV7-8, the J gene TRBJ2-3; 10 nucleotides line up with TRBD2. Germline V gene lookup returns CDR1 SGHVS and CDR2 FQNEAQ. V dropped 3 bases and J dropped 3; count of bases not matched to a gene: 21. The CDR3 loop spans 21 amino acids. The CDR3 loop reads CASSFALAGRTGMVSTDTQYF. As DNA, the CDR3 is TGTGCCAGCAGCTTTGCACTAGCGGGGCGGACTGGGATGGTTTCGACAGATACGCAGTATTTT.

This clone was recorded once. Other DNA sequences in the same sample also yield this CDR3. The chain joins TRBV20-1 to TRBJ2-7; the D is unclear. Trimming removed 0 bases from V and 3 bases from J, with 3 bases in between. The CDR3 loop spans 11 amino acids. The germline V gene encodes CDR1 DFQATT and CDR2 SNEGSKA (reference sequence). In nucleotides, the CDR3 is TGCAGTGCTAGAGATAGCTACGAGCAGTACTTC. Its protein product is CSARDSYEQYF.

In its sample, this clone was seen a few times. DNA of the CDR3: TGTGCCAGCAGCTTTAGTGATTACGAGCAGTACTTC. Translation gives CASSFSDYEQYF. The genes are TRBV11-2 and TRBJ2-7; unclear D gene. The ends were cut back, 3 bases at V and 4 bases at J, with 7 bases in the middle. The germline V gene encodes CDR1 SGHAT and CDR2 FQNNGV. CDR3 length equals 12 residues.

This clone was picked up one time. V is TRBV5-4 and J is TRBJ2-7; 7 positions match TRBD1. CDR3 length: 15 residues. CDR1 SGHNT and CDR2 YYREEE come from the germline V gene (reference sequence). J gave up 2 bases and V 0 bases, and 5 bases lay outside the gene matches. CDR3 residues: CASSLVGQGAYEQYF. The CDR3 coding sequence is TGTGCCAGCAGCTTGGTGGGTCAGGGGGCCTACGAGCAGTACTTC.

V usage is TRBV7-3 and J usage is TRBJ2-3; D uncertain. Deletions cut 1 base from V and 3 bases from J, with 17 bases between. Germline V gene sequence: CDR1 SGHTA, CDR2 FQGTGA. This CDR3 has 17 amino acids. CDR3 region: CASSLIPLGIGTDTQYF. CDR3 nucleotide sequence: TGTGCCAGCAGCTTAATCCCGCTGGGCATTGGGACAGATACGCAGTATTTT.

V usage is TRBV5-5 and J usage is TRBJ2-3; D may be TRBD2 (5 bases). There are 17 residues in the CDR3. The germline gives CDR1 SGHKS, CDR2 YYEKEE (reference sequence). V gave up 4 bases and J gave up 3 bases, with 21 bases separating them. CDR3 nucleotide sequence: TGTGCCAGCAGCCTAGAAAACGGGATGTCATTTACAGATACGCAGTATTTT. Translated: CASSLENGMSFTDTQYF.

V is TRBV10-3 and J is TRBJ2-6; the match to TRBD1 covers 10 bases. Germline-derived CDR1 and CDR2 are ENHRY and SYGVKD. This CDR3 is built from 18 residues. Trimming at V came to 3 bases and at J to 1 base, leaving 6 bases not matched to a gene. In DNA form, the CDR3 reads TGTGCCATCAGTGAACAGGGACAGGGGTCTTCTGGGGCCAACGTCCTGACTTTC. It codes for CAISEQGQGSSGANVLTF.

The rearrangement uses TRBV9 and TRBJ2-2; 11 bases fit TRBD2. CDR1 is SGDLS and CDR2 is YYNGEE in the germline V gene. The CDR3 sequence is 18 residues long. V lost 0 bases to trimming and J lost 0 bases; unmatched junction nucleotides: 4. Written as DNA, the CDR3 is TGTGCCAGCAGCGTAGGGACTAGCGGGTCAACGAACACCGGGGAGCTGTTTTTT. This translates into CASSVGTSGSTNTGELFF.

The rearrangement uses TRBV2 and TRBJ1-4; D possibly corresponds to TRBD1 (6 bases). CDR3 length: 14 amino acids. Trimming cost V 10 bases and J 10 bases, with 22 bases left between them. Germline loops: CDR1 SNHLY, CDR2 FYNNEI. CDR3 loop: CAMLWGTLSRKLFF. In DNA, the CDR3 is TGTGCCATGCTTTGGGGGACACTCTCTAGAAAACTGTTTTTT.

This chain joins TRBV19 and TRBJ1-1; D unclear. CDR1 LNHDA and CDR2 SQIVND come from the germline V gene (reference sequence). Trimming took off 6 bases at V and 0 bases at J, with 20 bases between the two ends. The CDR3 sequence is 17 residues long. CDR3 bases: TGTGCCAGTAGCACTGGTCCCCGGGTGGGTATGAACACTGAAGCTTTCTTT. As protein: CASSTGPRVGMNTEAFF. The whole variable domain, remainder taken from reference TRBV19 and TRBJ1-1, is DGGITQSPKYLFRKEGQNVTLSCEQNLNHDAMYWYRQDPGQGLRLIYYSQIVNDFQKGDIAEGYSVSREKKESFPLTVTSAQKNPTAFYLCASSTGPRVGMNTEAFFGQGTRLTVV.

This sequence joins TRBV7-4 and TRBJ1-1, with 7 nucleotides matching TRBD1. Per the germline V gene, CDR1 is SGHVT and CDR2 is SQSDAQ. J gave up 1 base and V 6 bases, and 2 bases lay outside the gene matches. The CDR3 runs to 13 residues. As DNA, the CDR3 is TGTGCCAGCAGGAGGGGGCGGAACACTGAAGCTTTCTTT. It codes for CASRRGRNTEAFF.

The V call is TRBV12-1, the J call TRBJ2-5; TRBD2 is taken as the D call from the table, unchecked against the DNA. TRBV12-1 is a documented pseudogene. The CDR3 length is 12 residues. CDR3 sequence (DNA): TGTGCCAGCAGCCGACTGGAAGAGACCCAGTACTTC. The encoded protein is CASSRLEETQYF.

As DNA, the CDR3 is TGTGCCAGTAGTATCTTAGCGATAAGCACAGATACGCAGTATTTT. It translates to CASSILAISTDTQYF. The genes are TRBV19 and TRBJ2-3; tentatively, D is TRBD2 (5 bases). The CDR3 extends over 15 amino acids. Trimming removed 3 bases from V and 0 bases from J, with 10 bases in between. Germline CDR1 reads LNHDA; CDR2 reads SQIVND (reference sequence).

The chain employs TRBV5-1 and TRBJ2-5; D is unclear. In germline, CDR1 is SGHRS, CDR2 YFSETQ. Trimming stripped 2 bases from V and 3 bases from J, with 11 bases between. The CDR3 is made up of 14 amino acids. CDR3 sequence: CASSFAAQKETQYF. The DNA of the CDR3 is TGCGCCAGCAGCTTCGCCGCACAGAAAGAGACCCAGTACTTC.

V is TRBV12-1 and J is TRBJ2-3; TRBD2, as called in the table, went unchecked against the DNA. TRBV12-1 is recorded as a pseudogene. The length of the CDR3 is 17 residues. This chain's CDR3 is CASSQTSGRALTDTQYF. The CDR3 DNA sequence: TGTGCCAGCAGCCAGACTAGCGGGAGGGCCCTCACAGATACGCAGTATTTT.

The chain combines TRBV6-1 with TRBJ2-1; a possible D gene is TRBD1 (6 bases). Trimming pared 7 bases from V and 7 bases from J, leaving 20 bases between. CDR1 and CDR2 (germline): MNHNS, SASEGT. The CDR3 is made up of 15 amino acids. The CDR3 here is CASTRTGFSSNEQFF. The CDR3, as DNA: TGTGCCAGCACTCGAACAGGGTTCTCTTCGAATGAGCAGTTCTTC.